This T cell receptor (beta chain) is from a study of T cells in Graves' hyperthyroidism and ophthalmopathy. Study overall: At initial diagnosis, before any treatment had begun, peripheral blood was obtained.

The study's findings and limits: With a median lead of approximately six months before onset, the model predicted ophthalmopathy. Blood also contained most expanded thyroid clonotypes above 0.001.

Comment on this clonotype: Its cognate antigen is unknown.

Any patient presenting with uncontrolled infection, other autoimmune disease, pregnancy or lactation was left out. It was RNA transcripts that yielded the amplified TCR beta CDR3 regions. Initially, a first-round RT-PCR of the TCR CDR3 employed the HTBI primer set. TCRdb re-analysed the multiplex PCR reads in MiXCR, keeping a single row per CDR3 protein. This table has more than 45,000 distinct CDR3 sequences, roughly 49% appearing once. Sequenced sample: blood. This TCR derives from a woman between 25 and 40 years old with Graves' ophthalmopathy.

The CDR3 spells CASSLVAGAGEQYF. CDR3 nucleotides: TGTGCCAGCAGCTTAGTAGCGGGAGCTGGCGAGCAGTACTTC. The rearrangement joins TRBV7-2 to TRBJ2-7; TRBD2 agrees at 9 bases. The CDR3 extends over 14 amino acids. The germline CDR1 and CDR2 sequences are SGHTA and FQGNSA. V lost 1 base, J lost 6 bases, and 4 bases stayed unmatched.